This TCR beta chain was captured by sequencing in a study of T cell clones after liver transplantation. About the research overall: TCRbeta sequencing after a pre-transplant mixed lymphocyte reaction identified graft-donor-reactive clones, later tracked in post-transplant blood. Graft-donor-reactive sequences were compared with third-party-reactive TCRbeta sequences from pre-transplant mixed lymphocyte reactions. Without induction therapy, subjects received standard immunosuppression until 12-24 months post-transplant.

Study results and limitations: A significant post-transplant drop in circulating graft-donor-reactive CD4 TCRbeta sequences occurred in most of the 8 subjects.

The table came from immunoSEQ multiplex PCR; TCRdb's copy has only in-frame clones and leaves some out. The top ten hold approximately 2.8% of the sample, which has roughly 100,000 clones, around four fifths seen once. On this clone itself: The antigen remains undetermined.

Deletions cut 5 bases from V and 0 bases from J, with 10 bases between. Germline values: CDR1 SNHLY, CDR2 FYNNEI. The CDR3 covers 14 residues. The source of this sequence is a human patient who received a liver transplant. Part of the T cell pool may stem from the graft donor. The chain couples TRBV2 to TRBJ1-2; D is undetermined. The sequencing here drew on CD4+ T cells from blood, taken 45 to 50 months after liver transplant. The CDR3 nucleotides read TGTGCCAGCAGTCCACCCACGGCTAACTATGGCTACACCTTC. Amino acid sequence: CASSPPTANYGYTF.